The present TCR beta chain was sequenced within a study of graft-versus-host responses after intestinal transplantation. Study-wide findings and caveats: Allografts of patients with graft-donor T cell macrochimerism showed high graft-versus-host to host-versus-graft clone ratios.

Investigators plated 200,000 CFSE-labeled responder cells together with 200,000 irradiated stimulator cells labeled with violet dye. Sorting was performed after the reaction on proliferating CFSE-low CD3+CD4+ and CD3+CD8+ responders. The CDR3 length is 18 residues. Deletions cut 5 bases from V and 3 bases from J, with 25 bases between. The germline V gene has CDR1 SEHNR and CDR2 FQNEAQ (reference sequence). Sequencing was performed with immunoSEQ multiplex PCR; in TCRdb, only in-frame clones are kept and a portion is missing. The sample has more than 12,000 clones, 25% to 40% seen once. The source was alloreactive CD8+ T cells from a mixed lymphocyte reaction culture, collected before intestinal transplant. The sample's subset: CFSE-low proliferating T cells sorted from approximately 6-day pre-transplant mixed lymphocyte reaction (GvH or HvG direction). The clonotype was recovered from a human patient who received an intestinal transplant. This chain uses TRBV7-9 with TRBJ2-5; maybe TRBD2 (7 bases). Here the CDR3 DNA reads TGTGCCAGCAGCCCTTTCCCGGGGGGAGCAGGGGTGGAAGAGACCCAGTACTTC. Its protein is CASSPFPGGAGVEETQYF.